This entry lists 12 T cell receptor beta chains sequenced from one sample in a study of OX40 agonist ivuxolimab in advanced cancers. The table came from immunoSEQ multiplex PCR; TCRdb's copy has only in-frame clones and leaves some out. Of about 48,000 clones listed, roughly 91% are singletons. The input for sequencing was CD4+ or CD8+ T cells sorted from blood, taken in a trial of the OX40 agonist ivuxolimab. The receptors here all came from an adult with an advanced solid tumor such as melanoma, head and neck, liver or kidney cancer.

This clone is a singleton in its sample. The rearrangement uses TRBV13 and TRBJ2-2; D remains unclear. Trimming cost V 3 bases and J 4 bases, with 9 bases left between them. Germline values: CDR1 PRHDT, CDR2 FYEKMQ (reference sequence). The CDR3 consists of 14 residues. Here the CDR3 reads CASSFGRITGELFF. The CDR3, as DNA: TGTGCCAGCAGCTTCGGGCGGATCACCGGGGAGCTGTTTTTT.

The CDR3 region is CASSSHPQILAKNIQYF. The CDR3 coding sequence is TGTGCCAGCAGCTCGCACCCGCAGATTTTAGCCAAAAACATTCAGTACTTC. The rearrangement joins TRBV7-9 to TRBJ2-4; D unresolved. V gave up 4 bases and J gave up 0 bases, with 16 bases separating them. In germline, CDR1 is SEHNR, CDR2 FQNEAQ (reference sequence). CDR3 length: 17 amino acids.

The rearrangement joins TRBV14 to TRBJ2-6; a possible D gene is TRBD2 (6 bases). Germline CDR1 and CDR2: SGHDN and FVKESK. The germline V and J ends were trimmed by 6 bases and 3 bases, with 15 bases remaining between them. The CDR3 sequence is 16 residues long. The CDR3 spells CASRGGERFGANVLTF. DNA for the CDR3: TGTGCCAGCAGGGGCGGGGAACGGTTTGGGGCCAACGTCCTGACTTTC.

The chain combines TRBV5-5 with TRBJ2-3; TRBD2 aligns across 11 bases. The CDR3 length is 16 residues. Germline CDR1 is SGHKS and CDR2 is YYEKEE (reference sequence). The V gene end was trimmed by 4 bases and the J gene end by 2 bases; junction bases not matched to a gene: 6. The CDR3 sequence is CASSLVLAGVTDTQYF. The DNA of the CDR3 is TGTGCCAGCAGCCTTGTACTAGCGGGGGTCACAGATACGCAGTATTTT.

The CDR3 DNA reads as TGTGCCAGCAGTTACGTCAGAGGCAACGATCAGCCCCAGCATTTT. Protein sequence: CASSYVRGNDQPQHF. The V and J genes are TRBV6-5 and TRBJ1-5; D is unresolved. The CDR3 spans 15 residues. Looked up from germline, CDR1 is MNHEY and CDR2 is SVGAGI. The ends were cut back, 2 bases at V and 5 bases at J, with 13 bases in the middle.

The gene calls are TRBV27 and TRBJ1-2; D is undetermined. With 1 base removed from V and 1 base from J, the gap between germline ends came to 7 bases. Germline values: CDR1 MNHEY, CDR2 SMNVEV (reference sequence). The CDR3 sequence is 14 residues long. The CDR3 DNA reads as TGTGCCAGCAGTTTATATTCCAGTAACTATGGCTACACCTTC. Encoded protein: CASSLYSSNYGYTF.

This clone was observed a single time. V usage is TRBV9 and J usage is TRBJ2-3, with 7 bases identical to TRBD1. The CDR3 contains 15 residues. The ends lost 3 bases at V and 4 bases at J; junction bases unmatched: 8. CDR1 is SGDLS and CDR2 is YYNGEE in the germline V gene. CDR3 DNA: TGTGCCAGCAGCGCTACAGGGGTTCGGGCAGATACGCAGTATTTT. Translated, it gives CASSATGVRADTQYF. Based on the CDR3 plus reference TRBV9 and TRBJ2-3, the full variable domain is DSGVTQTPKHLITATGQRVTLRCSPRSGDLSVYWYQQSLDQGLQFLIQYYNGEERAKGNILERFSAQQFPDLHSELNLSSLELGDSALYFCASSATGVRADTQYFGPGTRLTVL.

This chain links TRBV16 with TRBJ1-2, with D perhaps matching TRBD1 (5 bases). Germline CDR1 reads KGHSY; CDR2 reads FQNENV. The CDR3 totals 15 residues. Trimming shortened V by 0 bases and J by 4 bases, and 12 bases separated the two germline ends. CDR3: CASSQSGTASYGYTF. The CDR3 nucleotides read TGTGCCAGCAGCCAATCGGGGACGGCCTCCTATGGCTACACCTTC.

The chain recombines TRBV6-5 with TRBJ2-2; D remains unclear. The CDR3 contains 14 residues. CDR1 and CDR2 (germline): MNHEY, SVGAGI. Trimming left V 4 bases short and J 4 bases short, with 10 bases between. The chain's CDR3 is CASSFGVATGELFF. In nucleotides, the CDR3 is TGTGCCAGCAGTTTTGGCGTCGCCACCGGGGAGCTGTTTTTT.

The CDR3 nucleotides are TGCGCCAGCAGCTTGGTCGGTAGCGGGGAGAACACCGGGGAGCTGTTTTTT. This gives the protein CASSLVGSGENTGELFF. The chain uses TRBV5-1 and TRBJ2-2; TRBD2 matches 8 bases. V gave up 0 bases and J gave up 1 base; unmatched junction bases: 5. CDR3 size: 17 residues. Per germline, CDR1 SGHRS and CDR2 YFSETQ.

This clone was observed a single time. J is TRBJ2-1 and V is TRBV11-2, with TRBD2 matching 8 bases. V lost 1 base and J lost 4; bases outside the gene matches: 9. CDR3 length equals 17 residues. Germline loops: CDR1 SGHAT, CDR2 FQNNGV. The CDR3 sequence: CASSLARRGAIYNEQFF. CDR3 sequence (DNA): TGTGCCAGCAGCTTAGCCCGGCGGGGGGCCATATACAATGAGCAGTTCTTC.

J is TRBJ1-6 and V is TRBV7-8, with D hard to call. Germline loops: CDR1 SGHVS, CDR2 FQNEAQ. The CDR3 covers 13 residues. The V end was cut by 2 bases, the J end by 5 bases, with 4 bases between. The CDR3 is CASSLKDNSPLHF. CDR3 bases: TGTGCCAGCAGCTTAAAGGATAATTCACCCCTCCACTTT.